The present TCR beta chain was sequenced within a study of vaccination effects on CD4 cells after COVID-19 (dated by TCRdb to the early 2020s). Concerning the study at large: Two doses of either the BNT162b2 or the mRNA-1273 mRNA SARS-CoV-2 vaccine were administered to participants. Pre-vaccine samples from a couple of convalescent patients were drawn 16 days and one week before the first dose, 142 and 148 days after COVID-19 diagnosis. The full study included around nine COVID-19 convalescent patients and several SARS-CoV-2-naive healthy vaccine recipients. The Oncomine TCR Beta short-read assay on an Illumina iSeq 100 was used to sequence cultures from other donors in the study. The study compared SARS-CoV-2 spike-specific CD4+ TCR repertoires before and after mRNA vaccination in COVID-19 convalescent patients and infection-naive vaccine recipients.

Relative to germline, V is 6 bases shorter and J is 4 bases shorter, with 21 bases between their ends. Reading from cysteine to phenylalanine, the CDR3 counts 16 amino acids. Of the read, only the CDR3 DNA is kept; its 48 bases are in frame from base 1. The germline V gene (reference sequence) provides CDR1 LNHDA and CDR2 SQIVND. In regard to this clone: Its antigen is still unknown. No much larger clone is present one base from it, and per-base qualities are unavailable.

Summary of the overall study and its limitations: Both infection-induced and vaccine-induced clones contracted markedly at late post-vaccination timepoints, which is consistent with waning T cell responses. The study was limited by a small number of convalescent patients, and early post-infection timepoints were lacking. In convalescent patients, the post-vaccine spike-reactive repertoire consisted mainly of new vaccine-induced clones, largely distinct from infection-induced clones.

Library method: the immunoSEQ multiplex PCR assay. DNA from the cultured, isolated CD4+ T cells was subjected to TCR beta CDR3 sequencing. The authors' analysis ran thus. Non-productive TCR sequences were discarded, and reads were trimmed to the CDR3 region, with only CDR3s of 7 or more amino acids retained. The MANAFEST web app was used to identify antigen-specific clonotypes by comparing expansion in peptide wells with expansion in reference cultures. To count as positive, a clone had to show expansion at FDR<0.05 compared with the reference and with all other wells, an odds ratio above 5, and a frequency above 0.1% in two replicate wells. A clonotype was called cross-reactive if it was significantly expanded both in SARS-CoV-2 spike wells and in at least one common cold coronavirus spike condition. Levenshtein distance calculated with the stringdist R package was used to assess CDR3 similarity, and unrooted trees were constructed with ape in R 3.6.1. Held by TCRdb, this immuneACCESS table contains in-frame sequences only and omits some clones. Under half of the omission traces to an unresolved V gene where checked; the cause of the rest is unknown. The V and J calls and the clone size are those of that table, but D and trimming were determined from the DNA. The sample data list about 45,000 clones, and roughly 70% of these were observed just once. In total, the top ten clones hold 25% to 40% of the sample.

To identify antigen-specific CD4+ T cell clonotypes by their expansion, the ViraFEST assay first stimulated PBMC with viral peptide pools and then applied TCR sequencing. After less than 13 days of culture, CD4+ T cells were isolated with the EasySep CD4+ T cell isolation kit. Convalescent patients had PCR-confirmed SARS-CoV-2 infection between March and December 2020, before Alpha, Beta and Delta variants emerged in the United States. Two million PBMC per well were cultured in IMDM with about 5.4% human AB serum, 8.5 to 10 IU/ml IL-2 and gentamicin, plus 10 ug/ml peptides. On days 3 and 7, half of the culture medium was replaced with fresh IL-2-containing medium. Unless otherwise noted, each peptide stimulation condition was cultured in triplicate wells. PBMC were separated from whole blood using Ficoll-Paque Plus gradient centrifugation and were then either cryopreserved at -140C or used fresh. The QIAamp micro DNA kit was used to extract genomic DNA from the cultured CD4+ T cells.

The sequencing used CD4+ T cells from PBMCs cultured with a peptide pool, collected before COVID-19 vaccination. This sequence originates from a human donor who had a prior SARS-CoV-2 infection. Recombination connected TRBV19 to TRBJ2-5; a tentative D match to TRBD2 spans 6 bases. The sequence in DNA is TGTGCCAGTAGCCCGGGGGTAGTGCGGCTCCGAGAGACCCAGTACTTC. Its coded protein is CASSPGVVRLRETQYF.